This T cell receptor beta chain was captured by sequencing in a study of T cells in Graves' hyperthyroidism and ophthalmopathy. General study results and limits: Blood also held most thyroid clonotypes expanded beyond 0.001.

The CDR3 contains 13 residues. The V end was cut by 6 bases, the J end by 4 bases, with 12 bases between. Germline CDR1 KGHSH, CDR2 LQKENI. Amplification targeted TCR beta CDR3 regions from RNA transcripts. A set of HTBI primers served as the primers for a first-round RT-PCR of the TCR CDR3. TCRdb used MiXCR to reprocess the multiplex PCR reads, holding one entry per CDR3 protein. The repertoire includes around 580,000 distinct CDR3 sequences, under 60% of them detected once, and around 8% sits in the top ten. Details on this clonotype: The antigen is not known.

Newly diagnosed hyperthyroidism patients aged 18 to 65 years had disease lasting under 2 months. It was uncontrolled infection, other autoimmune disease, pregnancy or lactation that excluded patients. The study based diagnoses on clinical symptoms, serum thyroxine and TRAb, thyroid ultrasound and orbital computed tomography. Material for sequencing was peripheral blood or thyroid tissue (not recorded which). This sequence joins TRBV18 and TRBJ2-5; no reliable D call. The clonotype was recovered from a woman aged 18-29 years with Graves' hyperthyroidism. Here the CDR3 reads CASSPPFGETQYF. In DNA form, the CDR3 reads TGTGCCAGCTCCCCGCCATTCGGAGAGACCCAGTACTTC.